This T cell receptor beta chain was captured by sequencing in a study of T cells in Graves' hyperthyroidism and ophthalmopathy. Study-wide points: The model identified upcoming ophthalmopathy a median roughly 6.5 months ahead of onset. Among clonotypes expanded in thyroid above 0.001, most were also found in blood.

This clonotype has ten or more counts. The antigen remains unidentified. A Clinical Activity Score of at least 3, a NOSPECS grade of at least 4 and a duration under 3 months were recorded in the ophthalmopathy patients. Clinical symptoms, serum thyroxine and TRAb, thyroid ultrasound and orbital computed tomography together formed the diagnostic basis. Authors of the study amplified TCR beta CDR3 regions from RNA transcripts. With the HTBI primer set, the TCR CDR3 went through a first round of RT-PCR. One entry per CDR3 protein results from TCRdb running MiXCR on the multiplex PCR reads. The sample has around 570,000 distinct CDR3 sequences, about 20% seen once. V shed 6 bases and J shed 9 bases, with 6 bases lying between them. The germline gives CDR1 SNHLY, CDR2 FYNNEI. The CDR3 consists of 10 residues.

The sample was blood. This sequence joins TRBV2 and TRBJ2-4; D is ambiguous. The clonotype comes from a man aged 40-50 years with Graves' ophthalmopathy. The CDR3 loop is CASSQSIQYF. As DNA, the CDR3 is TGTGCCAGCAGCCAAAGCATTCAGTACTTC.